In this sample, the clone carrying this TCR beta chain turned up many times. What it binds is not known. Deletions cut 3 bases from V and 5 bases from J, with 10 bases between. CDR1 is LGHNT and CDR2 is FRNRAP in the germline V gene. The CDR3 consists of 13 residues. The record originates from a study of shared clonotypes between healthy human individuals. Overall study results and limits: Collection of samples was limited to blood; tissue repertoires likely differ.

The authors sequenced unsorted PBMC DNA on ten immunoSEQ deep assay plates. Original handling: Quality scores were absent from the junction-only immunoSEQ sequences, so filtering differed. Sequencing was performed with immunoSEQ multiplex PCR; in TCRdb, only in-frame clones are kept and a portion is missing. The V and J calls and clone size were taken over from that table, and D and trimming were inferred from the DNA. The sample lists some 530,000 clones, 70% to 85% occurring once. V usage is TRBV12-5 and J usage is TRBJ2-5, with D possibly TRBD1 on 6 matching bases. Sequencing was performed on PBMCs. This clonotype was sampled from a woman aged 40 to 50 in good health. Some clones in this sample may be carry-over from other donors' samples. CDR3 region: CASGFGGRETQYF. The CDR3 DNA follows: TGTGCTAGTGGTTTTGGGGGCCGGGAGACCCAGTACTTC.